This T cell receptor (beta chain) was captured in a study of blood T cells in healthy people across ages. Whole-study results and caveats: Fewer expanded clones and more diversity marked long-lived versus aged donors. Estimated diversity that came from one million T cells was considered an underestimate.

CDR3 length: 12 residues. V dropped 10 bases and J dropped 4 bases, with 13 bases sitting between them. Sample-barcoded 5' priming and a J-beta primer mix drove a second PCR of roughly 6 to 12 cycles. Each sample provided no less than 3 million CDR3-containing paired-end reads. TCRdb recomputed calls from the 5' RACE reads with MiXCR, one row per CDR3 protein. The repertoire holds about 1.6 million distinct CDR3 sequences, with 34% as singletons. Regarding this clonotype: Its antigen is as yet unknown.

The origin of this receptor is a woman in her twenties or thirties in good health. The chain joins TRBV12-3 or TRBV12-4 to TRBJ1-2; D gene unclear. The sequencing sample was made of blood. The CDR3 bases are TGTGCCACTATAGGAATGGGCTATGGCTACACCTTC. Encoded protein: CATIGMGYGYTF.